This T cell receptor (beta chain) came from a study of metastatic and nonmetastatic thyroid tumors. Thyroid surgery was preceded by no treatment in any patient. From the PCR reads, TCRdb re-called clones with MiXCR. Here the sample spans fewer than 4,500 clones, nearly 30% being singletons. Concerning this clone itself: At one boundary the junction diverges from the germline segment, which might be a read error.

Germline V CDR1 and CDR2: MNHEY, SVGEGT. CDR3 size: 13 residues. The chain joins TRBV6-2 or TRBV6-3 to TRBJ2-7; no reliable D call. The origin of this receptor is a male donor with papillary thyroid cancer or a benign thyroid nodule (not recorded which). Some clones in this sample may be carry-over from other donors' samples. Sequenced material: adjacent normal tissue. Here the CDR3 DNA reads TGTGCCAGCATTTTTGACGCTCCCTACGAGCAGTCCTTC. Its protein is CASIFDAPYEQSF.